The source of this T cell receptor beta chain is a study of T cells in Graves' hyperthyroidism and ophthalmopathy (dated by TCRdb to about 2019). Regarding the study in general: Peripheral blood samples were taken at the time of initial diagnosis, prior to any treatment. In addition, the study compared T-cell repertoires in thyroid tissue and in blood from five to seven Graves' hyperthyroidism patients. To identify distinguishing TCR V-J signatures, a discovery cohort of about a hundred patients was used, comprising some 45 with Graves' ophthalmopathy and around 60 with stable Graves' hyperthyroidism. According to the paper, TCR Vbeta CDR3 sequencing was carried out on roughly 130 peripheral blood samples, which came from 40 to 45 ophthalmopathy, around 75 hyperthyroidism and roughly 17 progressor patients. After sampling, hyperthyroidism patients received methimazole starting at 30 mg daily, and ophthalmopathy patients received high-dose intravenous methylprednisolone. Prospective prediction of ophthalmopathy was tested in an independent validation cohort of 18 hyperthyroidism patients and some 17 patients who later progressed to ophthalmopathy. The 85 to 100 discovery patients were randomly split 7:3 into training and test sets.

From a lookup of the germline V gene, CDR1 and CDR2 are SGHTA and FQGTGA. The CDR3 runs 14 amino acids, cysteine and phenylalanine included. Of all the DNA, just the CDR3 is kept, 42 bases in frame from base 1. Trimming takes 1 base off V and 2 bases off J; junction bases not matched to a gene: 2. Concerning this clonotype itself: Its recognized antigen is unknown. No qualities accompany the bases; no much larger clone lies one base away.

The TCR beta CDR3 regions were amplified from the RNA transcripts. For the first round of RT-PCR on the TCR CDR3, the HTBI primer set was used together with the Qiagen OneStep RT-PCR kit. Libraries were constructed in a second round of multiplex PCR, after which size selection and purification were performed. Sequencing of the libraries was done on an Illumina HiSeq2000 using paired-end 100 bp reads. On the study's bioinformatics: SOAPnuke was used to process the raw data, with reads discarded if the reads contained adapters or uncalled bases, had a mean Phred below 15, or lacked an exact constant-primer or identifier match. High-quality paired reads were merged using COPE v1.2.5, and each unique nucleotide sequence was defined as a clonotype. Clonotypes were aligned to IMGT TRBV, TRBD and TRBJ reference segments using MiTCR v1.1. Only V-J combinations with frequency above 0.0001, covering about 99% of repertoires, were analysed. A TCS score was defined as the ratio of F50 (clonal expansion) to E x V (chaos), with BLOSUM62-based TCRdist applied between CDR3 peptides within each V-J. Welch's t-statistics and random forest reduced 500 to 550 V-J features to 13, which were used in a naive Bayes classifier (R e1071). TCRdb redid the processing of the public reads, applying fastp at Q25 and MiXCR, and retained in-frame beta chains. Each entry is one CDR3 protein sequence, shown with its most common DNA and genes. TCRdb's processing, not the study's, gives the V and J calls here. Across this sample there are around 700,000 distinct CDR3 sequences, with around 19% seen only once. The ten largest clonotypes hold roughly a sixth of the sample.

The hyperthyroidism patients were between 18 and 65 years old and newly diagnosed, with a disease duration of less than 2 months. The study excluded patients with uncontrolled infections, other autoimmune diseases, pregnancy or lactation. Diagnoses relied on clinical symptoms, serum thyroxine and TRAb, thyroid ultrasound and orbital computed tomography. Blood from progressor patients was drawn when they were first diagnosed with hyperthyroidism, before any ophthalmopathy symptoms appeared. PBMCs were isolated from 10 ml of fresh peripheral blood by Ficoll-Paque density gradient centrifugation. Patients classed as progressors first received a Graves' hyperthyroidism diagnosis and then went on to develop ophthalmopathy during follow-up. Trizol reagent was used to extract total RNA, and RNA quality was then checked on an Agilent 2100 Bioanalyzer. Study-wide conclusions, independent of this receptor: Sample size was not statistically predetermined, and investigators were not blinded to group allocation. During validation, the model predicted progression to ophthalmopathy a median of around 7 months ahead of onset, with almost 71% sensitivity and more than 72% specificity. Ophthalmopathy was separated from stable hyperthyroidism by a 13 V-J signature model, with around 90% sensitivity and approximately 81% specificity obtained in cross-validation and 80%/75% obtained in testing. Most expanded thyroid clonotypes (frequency above 0.001) were also detected in blood, a finding suggesting that blood repertoires may reflect thyroid immune responses.

The V and J segments used are TRBV7-3 and TRBJ2-7, with TRBD1 matching 7 junction bases. Specimen: blood. This receptor was taken from a woman between 45 and 65 years old with Graves' hyperthyroidism that later progressed to Graves' ophthalmopathy. The DNA sequence reads TGTGCCAGCAGCTTAAACAGGGGCGCCTACGAGCAGTACTTC. Its coded protein is CASSLNRGAYEQYF. Beyond the CDR3, the reference TRBV7-3 and TRBJ2-7 genes provide the residues; the full variable domain reads: GAGVSQTPSNKVTEKGKYVELRCDPISGHTALYWYRQSLGQGPEFLIYFQGTGAADDSGLPNDRFFAVRPEGSVSTLKIQRTERGDSAVYLCASSLNRGAYEQYFGPGTRLTVT.